The source of this TCR beta chain is a study of control samples from healthy donors and cancer patients. Germline loops: CDR1 LGHNA, CDR2 YNFKEQ. CDR3 size: 16 residues. V shed 1 base and J shed 6 bases, with 18 bases lying between them. The data were produced by immunoSEQ multiplex PCR, yet TCRdb's version contains in-frame clones alone and is incomplete. The sample has 200,000 to 250,000 clones, roughly 94% seen once. The gene calls are TRBV4-2 and TRBJ1-2, with a possible D match to TRBD1 (6 bases). The sequence was obtained from a man aged 45-65 years in good health. Sequencing was done on a sample of blood. For the CDR3, the DNA is TGTGCCAGCAGCCAAGTTTCTACAGGGATTCGTCATGGCTACACCTTC. Residues: CASSQVSTGIRHGYTF.